The source of this T cell receptor (beta chain) is a study of siplizumab effects on memory and regulatory T cells (dated by TCRdb to the late 2010s). As for the study more broadly: The effect of the anti-CD2 antibody siplizumab on alloreactive T-cell subsets was examined in allogeneic mixed lymphocyte reactions constructed from human PBMCs. General study outcomes and caveats: Whether proliferating Tregs from siplizumab cultures were suppressive was not functionally confirmed. Roughly 75-95% of proliferating CD4+ or CD8+ clones could not be assigned a naive or memory phenotype. Of the alloreactive CD4+ clones that could be mapped, the Treg-derived share averaged about 70% with siplizumab compared with approximately 30% in control reactions. Sequences below about 10^-5 frequency were poorly captured, so only a minor fraction of alloreactive clones could be mapped to unstimulated subsets. Unstimulated naive T cells appeared more diverse than memory T cells, and naive cells seemed to contribute substantially to the alloresponse. Siplizumab significantly reduced the cumulative frequency of alloreactive sequences traceable to unstimulated CD4+ memory T cells.

Sorted unstimulated T cells, along with proliferating T cells recovered from mixed lymphocyte reactions, underwent TCRbeta CDR3 sequencing. Fresh whole blood from roughly 10 HLA-typed healthy donors was used to isolate PBMCs. To map where alloreactive clones came from, unstimulated CD4+ non-regulatory T cells were FACS-sorted. The method behind the library was the immunoSEQ multiplex PCR assay. Roughly 10^5 TCR templates per sample were assayed on the deep sequencing platform. Genomic DNA extracted from sorted T cells was used for TCRbeta CDR3 sequencing. Under the source paper's analysis protocol: The R programming language was used for clonal analysis of TCRbeta CDR3 data. Alloreactive CD4+ and CD8+ clones were defined by comparing unstimulated samples with post-reaction CFSE-low samples. By matching sequences to the repertoires of sorted unstimulated Treg and non-Treg cells, each alloreactive CD4+ clone was assigned a regulatory or non-regulatory origin. TCRdb mirrors the immuneACCESS table, restricted to in-frame sequences. Some clones are absent from its copies; in checked studies, under half trace to an unresolved V gene, and the reason for the others is unknown. V, J and clone size were drawn from that table, and D and trimming were deduced from the DNA. The sample has around 110,000 clones on record, around 94% of them singletons. Around 1.7% of the sample belongs to the ten largest clones.

A note on this clone: Its antigen remains unidentified. No qualities accompany the bases; no much larger clone lies one base away.

CDR1 is given as MGHDK and CDR2 as SYGVNS, both from the germline V gene. Measured from the cysteine to the phenylalanine, the CDR3 is 14 residues long. Left in the record is the CDR3 DNA by itself, 42 bases read in frame from the first base. The junction shows trimming of 3 bases on V and 1 base on J, plus 9 bases between the germline ends. The TCR was taken from a human donor in good health. Rearrangement joined TRBV25-1 to TRBJ1-1, with no confidently assigned D gene. Sequencing was done on a sample of non-Treg CD4+ T cells sorted from blood. The cell subset or site label on this specimen signifies: FACS-sorted unstimulated CD4+ non-regulatory T cells. The CDR3 amino acid sequence is: CASSELNRNTEAFF. In nucleotide form, the sequence is TGTGCCAGCAGTGAGCTAAACCGGAACACTGAAGCTTTCTTT. Supplemented by the reference TRBV25-1 and TRBJ1-1 proteins around the CDR3, the complete variable domain is EADIYQTPRYLVIGTGKKITLECSQTMGHDKMYWYQQDPGMELHLIHYSYGVNSTEKGDLSSESTVSRIRTEHFPLTLESARPSHTSQYLCASSELNRNTEAFFGQGTRLTVV.